Sequencing of this T cell receptor beta chain was carried out in a study of CD8+ T cells in alopecia areata listed by TCRdb under 2018. Broadly, across the study: The treated patients, all with moderate-to-severe alopecia areata, were enrolled in an open-label pilot trial of oral tofacitinib given at 5 to 10 mg twice daily. To study T cell clonal expansion in alopecia areata, the researchers applied high-throughput TCRbeta sequencing to both the C3H/HeJ mouse model and human patients. RNA was extracted with the PAXgene miRNA kit for fixed scalp, the miRNeasy kit for PBMCs, and the RNeasy kit for mouse skin. Scalp clonality was compared among normal scalp (n=4), patchy alopecia areata scalp (n=8), and alopecia totalis/universalis scalp (n=8). The SALT score, which quantifies the percentage of affected scalp surface area, was used to measure disease severity in treated patients. Tofacitinib was administered for 6 to 18 months, and 6 months of follow-up off drug were then conducted to assess delayed response and recurrence. Tofacitinib-treated patients had biopsies at baseline and at 4 and 24 weeks of treatment, with a later scalp biopsy in several patients. On the human side, TCRbeta sequencing was run on scalp tissue and on sorted CD4+ and CD8+ peripheral blood T cells from healthy controls and from alopecia areata patients with either patchy or totalis/universalis disease. immunoSEQ multiplex PCR using 35 Vbeta forward primers and 13 Jbeta reverse primers was used to amplify TCRbeta CDR3 regions. The research as a whole found: Many expanded lesional clones persisted in scalp and blood during tofacitinib treatment, which may partly explain relapse after stopping treatment. With tofacitinib, both scalp clonality and the number of expanded CD8+ clones among the top 100 scalp clones went down significantly. The treated cohort was small, with a single nonresponder, so links between baseline CD8+ expansion and response need larger studies. Unlike mouse skin, where gammadelta T cells dominate, normal human skin contains resident alphabeta T cells that get sequenced too, which complicates analysis of the scalp TCR repertoire. Shared TCR sequences between patients were less evident than in mice, which may be partly attributable to HLA diversity in the patient population. Compared with normal scalp, lesional scalp had higher clonality and more expanded CD8+ clones, particularly in alopecia totalis/universalis, a pattern that suggests antigenic drive.

What the time point label conveys for this sample: roughly 24 weeks on oral tofacitinib. The sample's treatment or condition, from its label and the paper: oral pan-JAK inhibitor, 5-10 mg twice daily. Lesional scalp punch biopsies and peripheral blood were obtained from alopecia areata patients. After PBMCs were isolated by density centrifugation and stained for CD3, CD4 and CD8, a FACSAria was used to sort CD4+ and CD8+ T cells. As for this clone: This receptor's antigen is unknown. Within one base of it there is no much larger clone, and no base qualities were kept.

The germline V gene encodes CDR1 SGHVS and CDR2 FNYEAQ. The CDR3 measures 13 amino acids from cysteine to phenylalanine. CDR3 DNA is the only sequence kept; it has 39 bases, read in frame from the first base. V drops 5 bases and J drops 7 bases, leaving 11 bases in between. Library preparation employed the immunoSEQ multiplex PCR assay. For TCR sequencing, RNA was extracted from every sample and reverse transcribed into cDNA to serve as template. First-strand cDNA was synthesized using SuperScript III with a 2:1 mix of oligo-dT and random hexamers. A synthetic immune receptor repertoire was used to gauge amplification bias, and whatever bias remained was removed computationally. The study's own analysis went as follows. Raw reads were preprocessed to remove errors, and CDR3 was defined by IMGT conventions from the conserved cysteine to phenylalanine. Clonality was computed as 1 minus the Shannon entropy, with the entropy normalized by log2 of the number of productive unique TCRs. Whether scalp clones were CD4 or CD8 was inferred by matching scalp TCRbeta sequences against CD4 and CD8 repertoires sorted from blood. Sourced from immuneACCESS, this table was stored by TCRdb with only in-frame sequences that have V and J called. A share of the clones is absent; for the studies checked, an unresolved V gene accounts for under half, and the remainder has no known explanation. Clone size and the V and J calls come from that table; the DNA yielded D and trimming. This sample is represented by approximately 180,000 clones; around half of them were singletons. 11% of the sample comes from the top ten.

The sequencing here drew on CD8+ T cells sorted from blood, taken at week 24, from a patient treated with tofacitinib. This receptor chain uses TRBV7-6 and TRBJ2-2; the best D guess is TRBD1, with 6 bases matching. This clonotype originated in a human donor with alopecia areata. The CDR3 protein: CASSPGVGGELFF. The nucleotide sequence reads as follows: TGTGCCAGCAGCCCAGGGGTGGGCGGGGAGCTGTTTTTT.